A single sample gave rise to the 19 T cell receptor beta chains below, sequenced in a study of OX40 agonist ivuxolimab in advanced cancers. The assay was immunoSEQ multiplex PCR, and TCRdb's table has in-frame clones only and misses some. The sample lists 42,000 or so clones; roughly 77% were seen once. The material was CD4+ or CD8+ T cells sorted from blood, obtained in a trial of the OX40 agonist ivuxolimab. These receptors all come from an adult with an advanced solid tumor such as melanoma, head and neck, liver or kidney cancer.

This clone is a singleton in its sample. The DNA of the CDR3 is TGTGCCAGCAGCTTAGTTCCGGGACAGCCGAACACTGAAGCTTTCTTT. As protein: CASSLVPGQPNTEAFF. The chain recombines TRBV11-2 with TRBJ1-1; 7 nucleotides match TRBD1. The V gene end was trimmed by 1 base and the J gene end by 1 base; junction bases not matched to a gene: 6. The germline V gene encodes CDR1 SGHAT and CDR2 FQNNGV. CDR3 size: 16 residues. The entire variable domain, with the rest obtained from reference TRBV11-2 and TRBJ1-1, is as follows: EAGVAQSPRYKIIEKRQSVAFWCNPISGHATLYWYQQILGQGPKLLIQFQNNGVVDDSQLPKDRFSAERLKGVDSTLKIQPAKLEDSAVYLCASSLVPGQPNTEAFFGQGTRLTVV.

The genes are TRBV5-1 and TRBJ2-1, with D maybe TRBD2 (5 bases). Per germline, CDR1 SGHRS and CDR2 YFSETQ. Deletions cut 4 bases from V and 0 bases from J, with 11 bases between. The CDR3 runs to 15 residues. The DNA of the CDR3 is TGCGCCAGCAGCCTGGTTGGGAGCTCCTACAATGAGCAGTTCTTC. Translated, it gives CASSLVGSSYNEQFF.

J is TRBJ1-3 and V is TRBV7-9; unclear D gene. The CDR3 has 14 residues. The ends were cut back, 5 bases at V and 4 bases at J, with 12 bases in the middle. The germline V gene has CDR1 SEHNR and CDR2 FQNEAQ (reference sequence). The CDR3 region has the DNA TGTGCCAGCAGCCAAGATAAGGCCGGAAACACCATATATTTT. It yields the protein CASSQDKAGNTIYF.

This clone has a single count. The chain uses TRBV5-4 and TRBJ2-5; 8 nucleotides match TRBD2. J was trimmed by 2 bases and V by 4 bases; bases with no gene match: 10. This CDR3 contains 16 residues. The germline CDR1 and CDR2 sequences are SGHNT and YYREEE (reference sequence). The CDR3 sequence: CASSPGIAGLQETQYF. CDR3 nucleotide sequence: TGTGCCAGCAGCCCTGGGATAGCGGGGTTACAAGAGACCCAGTACTTC.

This clone was detected only a few times. The J gene is TRBJ2-1, the V gene TRBV2, with D perhaps matching TRBD2 (6 bases). CDR1 is SNHLY and CDR2 is FYNNEI in the germline V gene. The CDR3 is 16 amino acids. V was cut by 5 bases and J by 5 bases, with 19 bases left in between. The CDR3, as DNA: TGTGCCAGCAGTAAAAGGGTCGGGCTAGCGAACAATGAGCAGTTCTTC. It is translated as CASSKRVGLANNEQFF.

This clone was seen a few times. V usage is TRBV9 and J usage is TRBJ2-7; D call uncertain. Per germline, CDR1 SGDLS and CDR2 YYNGEE. The V end lost 3 bases, the J end lost 0 bases, and 13 bases lay between the germline ends. The CDR3 consists of 15 residues. CDR3 coding DNA: TGTGCCAGCAGCGCCTACTCCAGCAGCTCCTACGAGCAGTACTTC. This translates into CASSAYSSSSYEQYF.

The chain joins TRBV5-1 to TRBJ1-4, with 9 bases aligning to TRBD1. J gave up 6 bases and V 4 bases, and 4 bases lay outside the gene matches. CDR1 is SGHRS, CDR2 YFSETQ, per germline. CDR3 length: 14 amino acids. CDR3 residues: CASSLGTGYEKLFF. Written as DNA, the CDR3 is TGCGCCAGCAGCCTGGGGACAGGGTATGAAAAACTGTTTTTT.

The chain has TRBV21-1 and TRBJ2-7; the table gives TRBD1 as D, unverified against the DNA. TRBV21-1 is assigned pseudogene status. The CDR3 sequence is 12 residues long. CDR3 in DNA: TGTGCCAGCCAAAACCAACCTTGTGTGCAGTACGTC. It yields the protein CASQNQPCVQYV.

The gene calls are TRBV7-9 and TRBJ2-3, with D possibly TRBD1 on 6 matching bases. V was pared by 5 bases and J by 3 bases, with 12 bases between. The CDR3 has 14 amino acids. Germline V gene sequence: CDR1 SEHNR, CDR2 FQNEAQ (reference sequence). The CDR3: CASSPTGFTDTQYF. In DNA, the CDR3 is TGTGCCAGCAGCCCTACAGGGTTTACAGATACGCAGTATTTT.

This chain uses TRBV15 with TRBJ2-1; unclear D gene. V was shortened by 1 base and J by 8 bases, with 6 bases between the two germline ends. This CDR3 is 12 amino acids long. The germline gives CDR1 LNHNV, CDR2 YYDKDF (reference sequence). The CDR3 sequence is CATSRVDDEQFF. Here the CDR3 DNA reads TGTGCCACCAGCAGAGTGGATGATGAGCAGTTCTTC.

Only one count was recorded for this clone. This chain connects TRBV30 to TRBJ2-5; tentatively, D is TRBD1 (6 bases). Germline-derived CDR1 and CDR2 are GTSNPN and SVGIG (reference sequence). This CDR3 contains 15 residues. V was pared by 0 bases and J by 4 bases, with 15 bases between. The CDR3 sequence is CAWSVTAIRGETQYF. CDR3 DNA: TGTGCCTGGAGTGTAACAGCGATCAGGGGAGAGACCCAGTACTTC.

The CDR3 spells CAVDREIFTDTQYF. As DNA, the CDR3 is TGTGCCGTCGACAGGGAAATATTTACAGATACGCAGTATTTT. The V call is TRBV10-3, the J call TRBJ2-3; 7 bases match TRBD1. This CDR3 has 14 amino acids. Germline V gives CDR1 ENHRY, CDR2 SYGVKD. V lost 11 bases and J lost 3; bases outside the gene matches: 11.

The J gene is TRBJ2-1, the V gene TRBV11-3; possibly TRBD1 or TRBD2 for D (5 bases each). The V end lost 1 base, the J end lost 5 bases, and 15 bases lay between the germline ends. The CDR3 runs 16 residues. From germline, CDR1 is SGHNT and CDR2 YENEEA. This chain's CDR3 is CASSLATGTADNEQFF. The CDR3 DNA reads TGTGCCAGCAGCTTAGCCACCGGGACGGCAGACAATGAGCAGTTCTTC.

The V and J genes are TRBV9 and TRBJ2-2; 9 nucleotides match TRBD2. J gave up 0 bases and V 0 bases, and 3 bases lay outside the gene matches. The CDR3 has 17 amino acids. From germline, CDR1 is SGDLS and CDR2 YYNGEE. The CDR3 reads CASSVGLAGTNTGELFF. The CDR3 DNA reads as TGTGCCAGCAGCGTAGGGCTAGCGGGGACGAACACCGGGGAGCTGTTTTTT.

The rearrangement joins TRBV2 to TRBJ2-2; 8 nucleotides match TRBD2. The V and J ends lost 6 bases and 6 bases, in that order; junction bases with no gene match: 9. Per the germline V gene, CDR1 is SNHLY and CDR2 is FYNNEI. This CDR3 region has 15 residues. CDR3 in DNA: TGTGCCAGCAGAGCCGGGACTAGATCCGCCGGGGAGCTGTTTTTT. Residues: CASRAGTRSAGELFF.

V usage is TRBV7-6 and J usage is TRBJ2-1; TRBD2 matches 9 bases. V shed 3 bases and J 2 bases; nucleotides not matched to a gene: 11. The CDR3 consists of 18 residues. CDR1 and CDR2 (germline): SGHVS, FNYEAQ. CDR3 in DNA: TGTGCCAGCAGCTTCCCCCCCTCTAGCGGGATAACCTACAATGAGCAGTTCTTC. This gives the protein CASSFPPSSGITYNEQFF.

This clone has more than one count but fewer than ten. The V and J genes are TRBV9 and TRBJ2-1; D gene ambiguous. Germline CDR1 reads SGDLS; CDR2 reads YYNGEE. The CDR3 spans 14 residues. V was pared by 0 bases and J by 7 bases, with 11 bases between. The CDR3 here is CASSVGRNGNEQFF. In DNA form, the CDR3 reads TGTGCCAGCAGCGTAGGGCGGAACGGTAATGAGCAGTTCTTC.

This clone was counted only a few times. The DNA for the CDR3 is TGTGCCAGCAGAAGACAGGGGGCGCGGGGGGGCTACACCTTC. It is translated as CASRRQGARGGYTF. The chain recombines TRBV6-5 with TRBJ1-2; 10 bases are shared with TRBD1. Germline-derived CDR1 and CDR2 are MNHEY and SVGAGI. The CDR3 length is 14 residues. Trimming took 6 bases from V and 8 from J; bases not matched to a gene: 9.

The chain links TRBV5-1 to TRBJ2-2; the D is unclear. Germline V lookup: CDR1 SGHRS, CDR2 YFSETQ. Deletions cut 1 base from V and 5 bases from J, with 12 bases between. The CDR3 has 15 amino acids. The DNA for the CDR3 is TGCGCCAGCAGCTTGCAAGGGTTAGGGACCGGGGAGCTGTTTTTT. It codes for CASSLQGLGTGELFF.